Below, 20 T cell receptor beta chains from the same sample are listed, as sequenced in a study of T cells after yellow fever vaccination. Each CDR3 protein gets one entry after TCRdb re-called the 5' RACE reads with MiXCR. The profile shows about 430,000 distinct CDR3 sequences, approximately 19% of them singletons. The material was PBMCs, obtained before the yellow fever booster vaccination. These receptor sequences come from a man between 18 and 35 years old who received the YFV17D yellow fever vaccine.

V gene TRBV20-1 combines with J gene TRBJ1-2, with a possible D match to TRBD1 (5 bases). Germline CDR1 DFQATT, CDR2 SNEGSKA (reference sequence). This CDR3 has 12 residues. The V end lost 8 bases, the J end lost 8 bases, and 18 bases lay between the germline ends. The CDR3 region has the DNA TGCAGTCTCAGAGGGGTAGTGGGAGGCTACACCTTC. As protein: CSLRGVVGGYTF.

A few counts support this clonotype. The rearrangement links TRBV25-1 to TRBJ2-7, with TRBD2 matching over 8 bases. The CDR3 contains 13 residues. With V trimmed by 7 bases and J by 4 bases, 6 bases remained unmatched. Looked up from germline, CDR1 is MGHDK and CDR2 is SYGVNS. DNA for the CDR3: TGTGCCAGCATCTCCGGCGGGGGGTACGAGCAGTACTTC. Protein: CASISGGGYEQYF.

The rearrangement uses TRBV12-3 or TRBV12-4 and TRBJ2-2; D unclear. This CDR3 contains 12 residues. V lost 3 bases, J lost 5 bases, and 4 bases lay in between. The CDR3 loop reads CASSFITGELFF. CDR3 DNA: TGTGCCAGCAGTTTTATTACCGGGGAGCTGTTTTTT.

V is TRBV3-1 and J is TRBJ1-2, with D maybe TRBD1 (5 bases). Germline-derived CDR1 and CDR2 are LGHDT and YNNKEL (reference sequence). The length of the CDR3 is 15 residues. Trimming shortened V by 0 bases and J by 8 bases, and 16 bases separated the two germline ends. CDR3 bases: TGTGCCAGCAGCCAAGAAGTTCAGGGTCTGGGCGGCTACACCTTC. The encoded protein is CASSQEVQGLGGYTF. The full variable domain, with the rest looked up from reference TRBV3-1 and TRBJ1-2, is DTAVSQTPKYLVTQMGNDKSIKCEQNLGHDTMYWYKQDSKKFLKIMFSYNNKELIINETVPNRFSPKSPDKAHLNLHINSLELGDSAVYFCASSQEVQGLGGYTFGSGTRLTVV.

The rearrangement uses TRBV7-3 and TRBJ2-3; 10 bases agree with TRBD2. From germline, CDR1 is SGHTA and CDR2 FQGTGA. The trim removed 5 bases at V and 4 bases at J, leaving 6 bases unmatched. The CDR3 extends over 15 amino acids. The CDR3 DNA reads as TGTGCCAGCAGCGGGAGCGGGGGGGCCTCAGATACGCAGTATTTT. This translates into CASSGSGGASDTQYF.

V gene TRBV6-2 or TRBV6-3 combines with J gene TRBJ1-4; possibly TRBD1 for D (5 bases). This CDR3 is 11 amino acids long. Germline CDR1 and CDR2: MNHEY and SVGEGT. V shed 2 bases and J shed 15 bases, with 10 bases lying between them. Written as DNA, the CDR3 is TGTGCCAGCAGTTACCCCGGGACCGTGTTTTTT. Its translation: CASSYPGTVFF.

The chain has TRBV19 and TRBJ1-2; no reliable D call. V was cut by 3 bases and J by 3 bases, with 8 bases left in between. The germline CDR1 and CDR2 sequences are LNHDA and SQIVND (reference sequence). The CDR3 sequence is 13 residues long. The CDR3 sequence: CASSINQDYGYTF. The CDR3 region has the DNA TGTGCCAGTAGTATTAACCAGGACTATGGCTACACCTTC.

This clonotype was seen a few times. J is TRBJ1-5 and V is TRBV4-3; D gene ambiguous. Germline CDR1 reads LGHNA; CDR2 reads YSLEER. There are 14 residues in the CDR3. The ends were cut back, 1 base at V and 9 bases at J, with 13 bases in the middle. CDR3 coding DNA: TGCGCCAGCAGCCAAGGCTTACTGGAGGGGCCCCAGCATTTT. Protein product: CASSQGLLEGPQHF.

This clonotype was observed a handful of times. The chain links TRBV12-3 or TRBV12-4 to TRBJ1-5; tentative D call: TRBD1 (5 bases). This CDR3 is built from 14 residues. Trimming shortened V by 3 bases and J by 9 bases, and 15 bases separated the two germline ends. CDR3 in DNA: TGTGCCAGCAGTTTCGGGGCCACCCTCCGGCCCCAGCATTTT. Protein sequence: CASSFGATLRPQHF.

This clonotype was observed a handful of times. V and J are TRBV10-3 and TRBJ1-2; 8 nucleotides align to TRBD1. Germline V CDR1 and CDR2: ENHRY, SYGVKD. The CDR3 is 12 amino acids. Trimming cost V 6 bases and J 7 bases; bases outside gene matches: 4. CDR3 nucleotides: TGTGCCATCAGGGGAGGGACAGGTGGCTACACCTTC. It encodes CAIRGGTGGYTF.

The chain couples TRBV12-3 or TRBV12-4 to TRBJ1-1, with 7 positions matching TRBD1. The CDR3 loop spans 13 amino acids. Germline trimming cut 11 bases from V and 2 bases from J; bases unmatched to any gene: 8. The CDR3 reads CACSTGVNTEAFF. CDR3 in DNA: TGTGCCTGTTCCACAGGGGTAAACACTGAAGCTTTCTTT.

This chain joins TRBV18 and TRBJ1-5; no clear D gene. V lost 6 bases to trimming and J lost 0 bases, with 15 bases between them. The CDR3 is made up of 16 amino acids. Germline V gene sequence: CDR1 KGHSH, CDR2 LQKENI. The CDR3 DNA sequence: TGTGCCAGCTCTGCGAGGCAGGATTATAGCAATCAGCCCCAGCATTTT. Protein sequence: CASSARQDYSNQPQHF.

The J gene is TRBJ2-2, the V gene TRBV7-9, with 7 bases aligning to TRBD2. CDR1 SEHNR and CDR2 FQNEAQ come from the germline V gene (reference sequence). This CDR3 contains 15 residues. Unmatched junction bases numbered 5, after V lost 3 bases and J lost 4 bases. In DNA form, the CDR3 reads TGTGCCAGCAGCTTTACAGCGGGGATCACCGGGGAGCTGTTTTTT. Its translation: CASSFTAGITGELFF.

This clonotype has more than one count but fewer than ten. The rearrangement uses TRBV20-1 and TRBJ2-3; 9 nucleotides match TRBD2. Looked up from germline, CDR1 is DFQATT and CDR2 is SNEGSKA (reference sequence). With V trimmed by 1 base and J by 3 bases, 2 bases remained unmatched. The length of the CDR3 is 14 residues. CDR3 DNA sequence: TGCAGTGCTAGAGTAGCGGGGGAGACAGATACGCAGTATTTT. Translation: CSARVAGETDTQYF.

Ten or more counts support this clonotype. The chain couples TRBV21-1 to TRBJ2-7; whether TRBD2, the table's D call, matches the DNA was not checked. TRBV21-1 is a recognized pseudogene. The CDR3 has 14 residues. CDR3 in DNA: TGTGCCAGCAGCGTCGGTGGGCCTTCCTACGAGCAGTACGTC. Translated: CASSVGGPSYEQYV.

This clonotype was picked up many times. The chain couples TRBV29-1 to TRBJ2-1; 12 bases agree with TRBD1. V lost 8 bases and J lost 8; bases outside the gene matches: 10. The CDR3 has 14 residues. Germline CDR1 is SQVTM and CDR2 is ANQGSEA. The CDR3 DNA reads TGCAGCATCAAGACCGGGACAGGGGGCGATGAGCAGTTCTTC. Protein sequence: CSIKTGTGGDEQFF.

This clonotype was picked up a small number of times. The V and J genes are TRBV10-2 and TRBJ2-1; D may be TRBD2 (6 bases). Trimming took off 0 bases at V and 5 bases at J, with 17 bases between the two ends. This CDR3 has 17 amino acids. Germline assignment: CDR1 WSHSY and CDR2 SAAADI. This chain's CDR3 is CASSESRVLARDNEQFF. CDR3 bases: TGCGCCAGCAGTGAGTCGAGGGTACTAGCTCGGGACAATGAGCAGTTCTTC.

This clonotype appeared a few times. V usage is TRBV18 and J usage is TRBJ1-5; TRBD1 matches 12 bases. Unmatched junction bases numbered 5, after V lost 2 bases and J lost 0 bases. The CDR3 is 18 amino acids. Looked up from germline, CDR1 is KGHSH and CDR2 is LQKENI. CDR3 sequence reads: CASSPGTGGRISNQPQHF. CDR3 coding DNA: TGTGCCAGCTCACCAGGGACAGGGGGCCGAATTAGCAATCAGCCCCAGCATTTT.

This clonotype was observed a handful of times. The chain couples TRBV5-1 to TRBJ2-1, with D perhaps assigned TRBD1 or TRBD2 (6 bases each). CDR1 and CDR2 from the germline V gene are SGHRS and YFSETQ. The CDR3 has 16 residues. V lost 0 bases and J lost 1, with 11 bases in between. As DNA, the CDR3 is TGCGCCAGCAGCTTGGAGGGGGGCAAGTCCTACAATGAGCAGTTCTTC. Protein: CASSLEGGKSYNEQFF.

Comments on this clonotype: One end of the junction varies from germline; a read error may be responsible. In nucleotides, the CDR3 is TGTGCCAGCAGCTTAGACCCCGAGTCGAATTTT. It codes for CASSLDPESNF. V and J are TRBV7-9 and TRBJ2-3, with D hard to call. CDR3 length: 11 residues. CDR1 and CDR2 from the germline V gene are SEHNR and FQNEAQ (reference sequence).